This is a list of T cell receptor beta chains from one sample in a study of blood T cell repertoires in COVID-19. Method: immunoSEQ multiplex PCR; TCRdb's copy keeps in-frame clones and lacks some. The sample includes about 230,000 clones, around four fifths seen only once; the top ten take around 6%. The sample taken for sequencing was peripheral blood. The receptors come from a man older than 75 with acute or convalescent COVID-19. Both conserved end residues are part of each CDR3. A D gene is named only where the DNA matches it firmly. Clone size is shown for a subset of rows, as once, few, many or a class of expanded clone.

d_call: TRBD2
v_call: TRBV2
j_call: TRBJ2-1
clone_size: NA
cdr3_nt: TGTGCCAGCAGTTCTAGCGGAGGGTACAATGAGCAGTTCTTC
cdr3_aa: CASSSSGGYNEQFF

d_call: NA
v_call: TRBV28
j_call: TRBJ1-3
clone_size: NA
cdr3_nt: TGTGCCAGCACCCCCTCAGGGACTACTGGAAACACCATATATTTT
cdr3_aa: CASTPSGTTGNTIYF

d_call: TRBD1
v_call: TRBV20-1
j_call: TRBJ2-3
clone_size: NA
cdr3_nt: TGCAGCCCGGGACAGGGGGATACGCAGTATTTT
cdr3_aa: CSPGQGDTQYF

d_call: TRBD1
v_call: TRBV3-1/TRBV3-2
j_call: TRBJ2-7
clone_size: NA
cdr3_nt: TGTGCCAGCAGCCCCGGCGCAGGGGGCTCCCAGTACTTC
cdr3_aa: CASSPGAGGSQYF

d_call: NA
v_call: TRBV21-1
j_call: TRBJ2-5
clone_size: NA
cdr3_nt: TGTGCCAGCAGCGGCGGTAGCGGGATGTCCCAGTACTTC
cdr3_aa: CASSGGSGMSQYF

d_call: NA
v_call: TRBV6-5
j_call: TRBJ2-7
clone_size: NA
cdr3_nt: TGTGCCAGCAGTTACGGGGAGGACTACGAGCAGTACTTC
cdr3_aa: CASSYGEDYEQYF

d_call: NA
v_call: TRBV9
j_call: TRBJ1-5
clone_size: NA
cdr3_nt: TGTGCCAGCAGCCCCCTCGCAGGGGATCAGCCCCAGCATTTT
cdr3_aa: CASSPLAGDQPQHF

d_call: TRBD1
v_call: TRBV5-4
j_call: TRBJ1-2
clone_size: NA
cdr3_nt: TGTGCCAGCAGCTTCTCCGGGACAGGGACGGGTGGCTACACCTTC
cdr3_aa: CASSFSGTGTGGYTF

d_call: NA
v_call: TRBV10-1
j_call: TRBJ2-3
clone_size: NA
cdr3_nt: TGCGCCAGCAGTGATCAGTTCACAGATACGCAGTATTTT
cdr3_aa: CASSDQFTDTQYF

d_call: TRBD1
v_call: TRBV19
j_call: TRBJ2-1
clone_size: NA
cdr3_nt: TGTGCCAGTAGACTCGGGCGTGCCGGGACAGGAATAATCAATGAGCAGTTCTTC
cdr3_aa: CASRLGRAGTGIINEQFF

d_call: NA
v_call: TRBV10-3
j_call: TRBJ2-6
clone_size: NA
cdr3_nt: TGTGCCATCAGTGAGTCTTGGGGCCTCCTCTCTGGGGCCAACGTCCTGACTTTC
cdr3_aa: CAISESWGLLSGANVLTF

d_call: TRBD2
v_call: TRBV5-1
j_call: TRBJ2-5
clone_size: NA
cdr3_nt: TGCGCCAGCAGCTGGGAACTAGCGGGGGACCGGGAGACCCAGTACTTC
cdr3_aa: CASSWELAGDRETQYF

d_call: NA
v_call: TRBV18
j_call: TRBJ1-2
clone_size: NA
cdr3_nt: TGTGCCAGCTCACTTGCGACAGAAACCTATGGCTACACCTTC
cdr3_aa: CASSLATETYGYTF

d_call: TRBD1
v_call: TRBV19
j_call: TRBJ2-5
clone_size: NA
cdr3_nt: TGTGCCAGTAGTCCAGGGACAGATCAAGAGACCCAGTACTTC
cdr3_aa: CASSPGTDQETQYF

d_call: TRBD1
v_call: TRBV13
j_call: TRBJ2-3
clone_size: few
cdr3_nt: TGTGCCAGCAGCTTAAACCTCCGACAGGGCGCAGATACGCAGTATTTT
cdr3_aa: CASSLNLRQGADTQYF

d_call: NA
v_call: TRBV15
j_call: TRBJ1-1
clone_size: NA
cdr3_nt: TGTGCCACCAGCACCCAATTGAACACTGAAGCTTTCTTT
cdr3_aa: CATSTQLNTEAFF

d_call: TRBD2
v_call: TRBV15
j_call: TRBJ2-1
clone_size: NA
cdr3_nt: TGTGCCACCAGCAGAGCCCTTGCTAGCGGGAGGGTGGGAGAGCAGTTCTTC
cdr3_aa: CATSRALASGRVGEQFF

d_call: NA
v_call: TRBV6-1
j_call: TRBJ1-2
clone_size: few
cdr3_nt: TGTGCCAGCAGTGACAGGCAATCCTATGGCTACACCTTC
cdr3_aa: CASSDRQSYGYTF

d_call: TRBD2
v_call: TRBV5-8
j_call: TRBJ2-5
clone_size: NA
cdr3_nt: TGTGCCAGCAGCCAGGCGGGGGGGAGACCGTACCAAGAGACCCAGTACTTC
cdr3_aa: CASSQAGGRPYQETQYF

d_call: TRBD1
v_call: TRBV7-2
j_call: TRBJ1-1
clone_size: once
cdr3_nt: TGTGCCAGCCGCGTGAGGACAGGGTCGAACACTGAAGCTTTCTTT
cdr3_aa: CASRVRTGSNTEAFF

d_call: NA
v_call: TRBV2
j_call: TRBJ1-2
clone_size: NA
cdr3_nt: TGTGCCAGCAGTGTCACAGGGTCGTGGGGCTACACCTTC
cdr3_aa: CASSVTGSWGYTF

d_call: NA
v_call: TRBV20-1
j_call: TRBJ2-7
clone_size: NA
cdr3_nt: TGCAGTGCTGGGGAGAACTACGAGCAGTACTTC
cdr3_aa: CSAGENYEQYF

d_call: NA
v_call: TRBV7-9
j_call: TRBJ2-5
clone_size: NA
cdr3_nt: TGTGCCAGCAGCCCAGGAGGGACAGCCGTCCGGGAGACCCAGTACTTC
cdr3_aa: CASSPGGTAVRETQYF

d_call: NA
v_call: TRBV6-1
j_call: TRBJ2-3
clone_size: NA
cdr3_nt: TGTGCCAGCAGTGATGGAGTCGGGGGCACAGATACGCAGTATTTT
cdr3_aa: CASSDGVGGTDTQYF

d_call: NA
v_call: TRBV28
j_call: TRBJ1-2
clone_size: NA
cdr3_nt: TGTGCCAGCACTACCTCGGGGATCTTTGGCTACACCTTC
cdr3_aa: CASTTSGIFGYTF

d_call: NA
v_call: TRBV18
j_call: TRBJ1-1
clone_size: NA
cdr3_nt: TGTGCCAGCTCGCTCTTAACCGGTATTGAAGCTTTCTTT
cdr3_aa: CASSLLTGIEAFF

d_call: NA
v_call: TRBV5-1
j_call: TRBJ2-3
clone_size: NA
cdr3_nt: TGCGCCAGCAGCGCTACTAGCAATTCGGTAGATACGCAGTATTTT
cdr3_aa: CASSATSNSVDTQYF

d_call: TRBD1
v_call: TRBV6-5
j_call: TRBJ2-7
clone_size: NA
cdr3_nt: TGTGCCAGCAGTTACAACAGGGGCTACGAGCAGTACTTC
cdr3_aa: CASSYNRGYEQYF

d_call: NA
v_call: TRBV19
j_call: TRBJ2-2
clone_size: NA
cdr3_nt: TGTGCCAGTAGTATCTTGTTCGGGGGTCCCGGGGAGCTGTTTTTT
cdr3_aa: CASSILFGGPGELFF

d_call: NA
v_call: TRBV27
j_call: TRBJ1-5
clone_size: NA
cdr3_nt: TGTGCCAGCAGTTCCAGGGCGGTTGGAAATCAGCCCCAGCATTTT
cdr3_aa: CASSSRAVGNQPQHF

d_call: TRBD2
v_call: TRBV7-2
j_call: TRBJ2-1
clone_size: NA
cdr3_nt: TGTGCCAGCAGCCGGGGACTAGTCAATGAGCAGTTCTTC
cdr3_aa: CASSRGLVNEQFF

d_call: NA
v_call: TRBV4-1
j_call: TRBJ1-6
clone_size: NA
cdr3_nt: TGCGCCAGCAGCCAAGATATGAGGGGGCCCCTCCACTTT
cdr3_aa: CASSQDMRGPLHF

d_call: NA
v_call: TRBV5-1
j_call: TRBJ2-3
clone_size: few
cdr3_nt: TGCGCCAGCAGCCCCGGAATCCGGGACACTAGCACAGATACGCAGTATTTT
cdr3_aa: CASSPGIRDTSTDTQYF

d_call: TRBD1
v_call: TRBV18
j_call: TRBJ1-1
clone_size: once
cdr3_nt: TGTGCCAGCTCACCCCAGACGGGACAGGGGCGGGCTTTCTTT
cdr3_aa: CASSPQTGQGRAFF

d_call: NA
v_call: TRBV2
j_call: TRBJ2-3
clone_size: NA
cdr3_nt: TGTGCCAGCAGTGACCCCCCGCCAGGGCAGTATTTT
cdr3_aa: CASSDPPPGQYF

d_call: TRBD2
v_call: TRBV7-8
j_call: TRBJ2-7
clone_size: NA
cdr3_nt: TGTGCCAGCAGCCAGTCTGCCGGGACTAGCGGCACCTACGAGCAGTACTTC
cdr3_aa: CASSQSAGTSGTYEQYF

d_call: NA
v_call: TRBV6-5
j_call: TRBJ1-2
clone_size: NA
cdr3_nt: TGTGCCAGCAAGACCGAGGGTCACACCTTC
cdr3_aa: CASKTEGHTF

d_call: TRBD1
v_call: TRBV5-1
j_call: TRBJ2-5
clone_size: NA
cdr3_nt: TGCGCCAGCAGCGAAACCGGGACAGGGGGGCAAGAGACCCAGTACTTC
cdr3_aa: CASSETGTGGQETQYF

d_call: TRBD2
v_call: TRBV3-1/TRBV3-2
j_call: TRBJ2-1
clone_size: NA
cdr3_nt: TGTGCCAGCAGCCAAGATCTCACTAGCGGGAGGAAAGATGAGCAGTTCTTC
cdr3_aa: CASSQDLTSGRKDEQFF

d_call: NA
v_call: TRBV6-1
j_call: TRBJ2-5
clone_size: NA
cdr3_nt: TGTGCCAGCAGTGAAGATTGGGGCAGGGGAGAGACCCAGTACTTC
cdr3_aa: CASSEDWGRGETQYF

d_call: TRBD2
v_call: TRBV28
j_call: TRBJ2-1
clone_size: NA
cdr3_nt: TGTGCCAGCAGTTCACTGACTAGCGGTAAATACAATGAGCAGTTCTTC
cdr3_aa: CASSSLTSGKYNEQFF

d_call: TRBD1
v_call: TRBV7-8
j_call: TRBJ2-5
clone_size: NA
cdr3_nt: TGTGCCAGCAGGGCTGGACAGGGGAAACAAGAGACCCAGTACTTC
cdr3_aa: CASRAGQGKQETQYF

d_call: NA
v_call: TRBV11-2
j_call: TRBJ2-3
clone_size: NA
cdr3_nt: TGTGCCAGCAGTCCTCTGGGGGGGCTCGCAGATACGCAGTATTTT
cdr3_aa: CASSPLGGLADTQYF

d_call: TRBD2
v_call: TRBV24-1
j_call: TRBJ2-3
clone_size: NA
cdr3_nt: TGTGCCACCAGTGATTCCTTATCCGGGACTAGTATCACAGATACGCAGTATTTT
cdr3_aa: CATSDSLSGTSITDTQYF

d_call: NA
v_call: TRBV11-2
j_call: TRBJ2-5
clone_size: once
cdr3_nt: TGTGCCAGCAGCTTAGTGTCACGGGGGGCAGGAGAGACCCAGTACTTC
cdr3_aa: CASSLVSRGAGETQYF

d_call: NA
v_call: TRBV10-3
j_call: TRBJ1-5
clone_size: NA
cdr3_nt: TGTGCCATCAGTGAGTCGAAGACGGGGGATAGCAATCAGCCCCAGCATTTT
cdr3_aa: CAISESKTGDSNQPQHF

d_call: NA
v_call: TRBV29-1
j_call: TRBJ1-1
clone_size: NA
cdr3_nt: TGCAGCGTTGGGGGGGGGACCACTGAAGCTTTCTTT
cdr3_aa: CSVGGGTTEAFF

d_call: TRBD1
v_call: TRBV20-1
j_call: TRBJ2-4
clone_size: NA
cdr3_nt: TGCAGTGCTAGTCGGAGGGACAGGCCAGAGGCCAAAAACATTCAGTACTTC
cdr3_aa: CSASRRDRPEAKNIQYF

d_call: NA
v_call: TRBV5-1
j_call: TRBJ2-7
clone_size: once
cdr3_nt: TGCGCCAGCAGCCCTGGGGACTTCTGGGAGCAGTACTTC
cdr3_aa: CASSPGDFWEQYF